This TCR beta chain comes out of a study of blood T cell repertoires in COVID-19. Study in general: Italy, Spain and the United States were the sources of the convalescent and acute COVID-19 samples.

In the study's own analysis: Nucleated cell counts were estimated from reference gene primer amplification. TCRdb's table, derived via immunoSEQ multiplex PCR, lists solely in-frame clones and lacks some. V, J and clone size derive from that table, while D and trimming were established from the DNA sequence. The top ten clones hold around 3.5% of a sample with 110,000 or so clones, more than 75% of them seen once. Trimming stripped 5 bases from V and 4 bases from J, with 16 bases between. This CDR3 spans 15 amino acids. From germline, CDR1 is LNHDA and CDR2 SQIVND (reference sequence). This TCR came from a man aged 35-49 years with acute or convalescent COVID-19. The sequencing input was peripheral blood. The chain has TRBV19 and TRBJ2-3, with D tentatively TRBD2 (5 bases). CDR3 protein: CASSRSVSEADTQYF. Here the CDR3 DNA reads TGTGCCAGTAGTCGTAGCGTTTCTGAGGCAGATACGCAGTATTTT.